This TCR beta chain was profiled in a study of cytomegalovirus exposure and HLA in healthy donors. V lost 6 bases to trimming and J lost 7 bases; unmatched junction nucleotides: 27. Germline V gene data show CDR1 as LNHDA and CDR2 as SQIVND (reference sequence). This CDR3 has 20 amino acids. The PCR was carried out with 60 Vbeta primers and 13 Jbeta primers. Profiling relied on immunoSEQ multiplex PCR, and the TCRdb table lists in-frame clones only, not all of them. The record lists about 110,000 clones, of which the ten most abundant hold about 0.59%. The V call is TRBV19, the J call TRBJ1-5; 7 nucleotides match TRBD1. This clonotype was obtained from a man over 45 in good health and CMV-seronegative. The sequenced material came from PBMCs. The CDR3 DNA reads as TGTGCCAGTAGCTCCCCACGGTTCGGGGCCCCAGGGGGACTTGGACAGCCCCAGCATTTT. Protein: CASSSPRFGAPGGLGQPQHF.